Below are 18 T cell receptor beta chains sequenced from a single sample in a study of cytomegalovirus exposure and HLA in healthy donors. The PCR ran on 60 Vbeta and 13 Jbeta primers. The data were produced by immunoSEQ multiplex PCR, yet TCRdb's version contains in-frame clones alone and is incomplete. The sample includes about 59,000 clones, roughly 75% of them seen just once. The sequenced sample was PBMCs. These receptor sequences come from a man aged 30-40 years in good health and CMV-seropositive.

As to this clone: Without the conserved terminal phenylalanine or tryptophan, this CDR3 likely stems from a read error. The DNA is omitted, as the CDR3 cannot be located on it reliably, and the CDR3 follows TCRdb's listing. This sequence joins TRBV19 and TRBJ1-3. The CDR3 contains 13 residues when both ends are counted. CDR1 is LNHDA, CDR2 SQIVND, per germline (reference sequence). The CDR3 sequence: CASSRTRGEVIVS.

This clone has just one count. V usage is TRBV6-4 and J usage is TRBJ2-1; 7 bases line up with TRBD1. Germline assignment: CDR1 MRHNA and CDR2 SNTAGT. V dropped 5 bases and J dropped 7; count of bases not matched to a gene: 8. The CDR3 length is 14 residues. The CDR3 DNA reads TGTGCCAGCAGTCCCGGGACAGAACAGAATGAGCAGTTCTTC. This gives the protein CASSPGTEQNEQFF.

The chain has TRBV5-1 and TRBJ2-5; 8 nucleotides match TRBD2. CDR3 length: 15 amino acids. Per germline, CDR1 SGHRS and CDR2 YFSETQ. V lost 0 bases to trimming and J lost 2 bases; unmatched junction nucleotides: 3. CDR3 DNA: TGCGCCAGCAGCTTGGAGCCGGGGGGGCAAGAGACCCAGTACTTC. Protein product: CASSLEPGGQETQYF. Full variable domain (rest looked up from reference TRBV5-1 and TRBJ2-5): KAGVTQTPRYLIKTRGQQVTLSCSPISGHRSVSWYQQTPGQGLQFLFEYFSETQRNKGNFPGRFSGRQFSNSRSEMNVSTLELGDSALYLCASSLEPGGQETQYFGPGTRLLVL.

The chain has TRBV7-9 and TRBJ1-1, with D hard to call. Deletions cut 2 bases from V and 7 bases from J, with 5 bases between. CDR1 is SEHNR, CDR2 FQNEAQ, per germline (reference sequence). The CDR3 loop spans 11 amino acids. The CDR3 loop reads CASSLSGEAFF. CDR3 DNA sequence: TGTGCCAGCAGCTTATCAGGTGAAGCTTTCTTT.

The CDR3 DNA reads TGTGCCAGCAGTTACTCGTCAACAGTCCCCTATGGCTACACCTTC. This gives the protein CASSYSSTVPYGYTF. The V call is TRBV6-5, the J call TRBJ1-2; no clear D gene. The CDR3 covers 15 residues. V was pared by 0 bases and J by 4 bases, with 12 bases between. The germline CDR1 and CDR2 sequences are MNHEY and SVGAGI.

V usage is TRBV14 and J usage is TRBJ1-2; 8 bases fit TRBD1. V trimming: 4 bases; J trimming: 4 bases; junction bases outside the gene matches: 14. Germline assignment: CDR1 SGHDN and CDR2 FVKESK. The CDR3 is 17 amino acids. DNA of the CDR3: TGTGCCAGCAGCCCTTGGGGGACAGGACAAGGTGTCTATGGCTACACCTTC. This codes for CASSPWGTGQGVYGYTF. Full variable domain (rest looked up from reference TRBV14 and TRBJ1-2): EAGVTQFPSHSVIEKGQTVTLRCDPISGHDNLYWYRRVMGKEIKFLLHFVKESKQDESGMPNNRFLAERTGGTYSTLKVQPAELEDSGVYFCASSPWGTGQGVYGYTFGSGTRLTVV.

This clone has a handful of counts. The chain links TRBV19 to TRBJ1-1; D gene unclear. Germline CDR1 reads LNHDA; CDR2 reads SQIVND (reference sequence). V lost 5 bases, J lost 1 base, and 8 bases lay in between. This CDR3 has 13 amino acids. This CDR3 is CASSRVGNTEAFF. CDR3 coding DNA: TGTGCCAGTAGTCGGGTGGGGAACACTGAAGCTTTCTTT.

This sequence joins TRBV15 and TRBJ2-2, with D perhaps TRBD2 (6 bases). The CDR3 is 12 amino acids. The V and J ends lost 0 bases and 13 bases respectively, with 9 bases between them. Germline CDR1 and CDR2: LNHNV and YYDKDF (reference sequence). The CDR3 DNA reads as TGTGCCACCAGCAGAGAAACCGGGAGGCTGTTTTTT. It translates to CATSRETGRLFF.

This clone has only a few counts. The chain recombines TRBV6-1 with TRBJ1-5, with D hard to call. The V and J ends lost 0 bases and 4 bases respectively, with 13 bases between them. The CDR3 extends over 16 amino acids. CDR1 and CDR2 from the germline V gene are MNHNS and SASEGT. As DNA, the CDR3 is TGTGCCAGCAGTGAAGCAGCCGGGGAGGCAAATCAGCCCCAGCATTTT. Its protein product is CASSEAAGEANQPQHF.

The chain links TRBV4-2 to TRBJ2-1; TRBD2 agrees at 7 bases. With 4 bases clipped from V and 0 bases from J, the junction kept 3 bases outside the gene matches. The CDR3 consists of 15 residues. Germline values: CDR1 LGHNA, CDR2 YNFKEQ. The CDR3 is CASSPGGGSYNEQFF. CDR3 nucleotides: TGTGCCAGCAGCCCAGGCGGGGGCTCCTACAATGAGCAGTTCTTC.

This clone has just a few counts. The genes are TRBV4-3 and TRBJ2-3, with D possibly being TRBD2 (5 bases). Trimming left V 0 bases short and J 5 bases short, with 12 bases between. The CDR3 length is 15 residues. CDR1 LGHNA and CDR2 YSLEER come from the germline V gene. CDR3 sequence: CASSQDPGSGDTQYF. DNA of the CDR3: TGCGCCAGCAGCCAAGATCCGGGATCCGGAGATACGCAGTATTTT.

This clone was detected only a few times. This chain joins TRBV7-9 and TRBJ1-2, with D possibly matching TRBD1 (5 bases). Trimming removed 6 bases at V and 5 bases at J, with 16 bases between. CDR1 and CDR2 from the germline V gene are SEHNR and FQNEAQ (reference sequence). This CDR3 region has 14 residues. For the CDR3, the DNA is TGTGCCAGCAGTTCCGACCGGCAGGGATATGGCTACACCTTC. It yields the protein CASSSDRQGYGYTF. Based on the CDR3 plus reference TRBV7-9 and TRBJ1-2, the full variable domain is DTGVSQNPRHKITKRGQNVTFRCDPISEHNRLYWYRQTLGQGPEFLTYFQNEAQLEKSRLLSDRFSAERPKGSFSTLEIQRTEQGDSAMYLCASSSDRQGYGYTFGSGTRLTVV.

The chain employs TRBV7-2 and TRBJ2-5, with D perhaps matching TRBD2 (6 bases). The CDR3 contains 13 residues. V shed 6 bases and J shed 5 bases, with 13 bases lying between them. CDR1 is SGHTA, CDR2 FQGNSA, per germline. The CDR3 nucleotides are TGTGCCAGCAGGCAGACTAGTTTTGAGACCCAGTACTTC. This sequence encodes CASRQTSFETQYF.

Here the CDR3 DNA reads TGTGCGAGGGCGAGCGGGGGGGCGGAGACCCAGTACTTC. This encodes CARASGGAETQYF. The chain uses TRBV7-2 and TRBJ2-3; the match to TRBD2 covers 10 bases. The tail of the sequence fits TRBJ2-5 better, so the J call may be wrong. Germline-derived CDR1 and CDR2 are SGHTA and FQGNSA. The CDR3 is 13 residues long.

This clone was observed a handful of times. The chain links TRBV7-9 to TRBJ1-5; unclear D gene. V dropped 8 bases and J dropped 5 bases, with 4 bases sitting between them. This CDR3 is 10 amino acids long. In germline, CDR1 is SEHNR, CDR2 FQNEAQ (reference sequence). The chain's CDR3 is CASGDQPQHF. The CDR3 DNA follows: TGTGCCAGCGGAGATCAGCCCCAGCATTTT.

The chain combines TRBV28 with TRBJ1-1, with a weak D call TRBD1 (5 bases). Trimming took 10 bases from V and 6 from J, leaving 18 bases between them. The CDR3 contains 13 residues. Germline lookup yields CDR1 MDHEN and CDR2 SYDVKM. For the CDR3, the DNA is TGTGCCACCAGAAGGGGTACCCTAGCTGAAGCTTTCTTT. Protein product: CATRRGTLAEAFF.

The rearrangement links TRBV5-6 to TRBJ2-3, with 8 bases matching TRBD2. With 4 bases clipped from V and 0 bases from J, the junction kept 16 bases outside the gene matches. The germline V gene has CDR1 SGHDT and CDR2 YYEEEE. This CDR3 spans 19 amino acids. The chain's CDR3 is CASSRGLVRGAASTDTQYF. Written as DNA, the CDR3 is TGTGCCAGCAGCCGGGGACTAGTCCGGGGGGCGGCGAGCACAGATACGCAGTATTTT.

This chain uses TRBV6-1 with TRBJ1-5; 7 bases align to TRBD1. Per the germline V gene, CDR1 is MNHNS and CDR2 is SASEGT. Trimming took 7 bases from V and 2 from J; bases not matched to a gene: 5. The CDR3 is made up of 14 amino acids. The CDR3 here is CASNLRGGNQPQHF. The CDR3 DNA reads TGTGCCAGCAACCTCAGGGGGGGCAATCAGCCCCAGCATTTT.